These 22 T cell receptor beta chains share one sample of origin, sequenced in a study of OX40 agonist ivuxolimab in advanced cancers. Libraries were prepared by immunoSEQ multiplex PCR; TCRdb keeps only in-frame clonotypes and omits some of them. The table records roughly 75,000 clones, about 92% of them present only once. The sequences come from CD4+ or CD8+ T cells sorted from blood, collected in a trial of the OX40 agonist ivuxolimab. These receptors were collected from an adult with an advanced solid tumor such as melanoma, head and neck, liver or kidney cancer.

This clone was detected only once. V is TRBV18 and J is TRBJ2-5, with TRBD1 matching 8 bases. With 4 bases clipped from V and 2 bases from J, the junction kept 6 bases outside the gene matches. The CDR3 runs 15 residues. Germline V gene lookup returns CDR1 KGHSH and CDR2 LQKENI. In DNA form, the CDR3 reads TGTGCCAGCTCACAAACAGGGGGAAAGCAAGAGACCCAGTACTTC. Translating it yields CASSQTGGKQETQYF.

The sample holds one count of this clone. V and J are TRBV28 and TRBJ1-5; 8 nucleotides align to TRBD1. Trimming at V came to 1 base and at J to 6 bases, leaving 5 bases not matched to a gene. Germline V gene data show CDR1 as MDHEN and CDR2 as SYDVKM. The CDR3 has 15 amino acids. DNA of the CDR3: TGTGCCAGCAGTTTATCAGGGGGCGGGAGTCAGCCCCAGCATTTT. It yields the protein CASSLSGGGSQPQHF.

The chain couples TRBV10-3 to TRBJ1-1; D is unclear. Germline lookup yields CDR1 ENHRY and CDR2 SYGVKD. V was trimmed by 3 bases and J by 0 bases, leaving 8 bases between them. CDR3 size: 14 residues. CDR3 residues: CAISDGRLNTEAFF. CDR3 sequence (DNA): TGTGCCATCAGTGACGGACGGCTGAACACTGAAGCTTTCTTT.

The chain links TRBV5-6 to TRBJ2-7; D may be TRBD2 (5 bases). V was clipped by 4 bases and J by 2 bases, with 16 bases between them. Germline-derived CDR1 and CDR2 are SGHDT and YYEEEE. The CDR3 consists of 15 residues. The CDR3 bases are TGTGCCAGCAGCCCCTCGAGATTAGCGACCTACGAGCAGTACTTC. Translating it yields CASSPSRLATYEQYF.

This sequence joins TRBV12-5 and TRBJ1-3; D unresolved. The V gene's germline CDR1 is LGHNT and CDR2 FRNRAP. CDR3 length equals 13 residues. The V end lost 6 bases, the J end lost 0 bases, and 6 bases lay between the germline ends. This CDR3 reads CASGPGSGNTIYF. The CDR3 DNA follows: TGTGCTAGTGGGCCGGGCTCTGGAAACACCATATATTTT.

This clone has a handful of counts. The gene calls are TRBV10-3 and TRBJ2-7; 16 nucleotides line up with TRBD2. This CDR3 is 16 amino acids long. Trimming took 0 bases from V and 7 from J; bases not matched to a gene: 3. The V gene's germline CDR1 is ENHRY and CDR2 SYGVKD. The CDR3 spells CAISESGLAGGREQYF. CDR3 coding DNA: TGTGCCATCAGTGAGTCGGGACTAGCGGGAGGGCGGGAGCAGTACTTC.

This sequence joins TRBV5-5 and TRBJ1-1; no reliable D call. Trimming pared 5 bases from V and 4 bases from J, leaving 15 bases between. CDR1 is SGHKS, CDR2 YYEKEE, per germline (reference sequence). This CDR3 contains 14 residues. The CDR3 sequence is CASSWSRESTEAFF. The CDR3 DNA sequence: TGTGCCAGCAGTTGGAGTCGAGAGAGCACTGAAGCTTTCTTT.

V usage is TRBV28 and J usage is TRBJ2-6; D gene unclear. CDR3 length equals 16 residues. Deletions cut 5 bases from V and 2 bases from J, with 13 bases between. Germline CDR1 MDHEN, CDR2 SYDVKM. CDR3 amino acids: CASSQLVMAGANVLTF. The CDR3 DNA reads TGTGCCAGCAGTCAGCTAGTAATGGCTGGGGCCAACGTCCTGACTTTC.

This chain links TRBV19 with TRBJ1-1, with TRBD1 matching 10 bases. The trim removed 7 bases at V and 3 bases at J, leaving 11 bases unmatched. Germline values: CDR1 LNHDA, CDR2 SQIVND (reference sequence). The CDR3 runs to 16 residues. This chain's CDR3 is CASNTRTGGRDTEAFF. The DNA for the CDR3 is TGTGCCAGTAACACACGGACAGGGGGTCGGGACACTGAAGCTTTCTTT.

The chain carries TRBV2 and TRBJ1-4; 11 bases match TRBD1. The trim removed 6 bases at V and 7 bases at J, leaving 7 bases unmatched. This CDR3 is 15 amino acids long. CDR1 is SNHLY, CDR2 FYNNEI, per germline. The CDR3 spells CASSPDRGRIEKLFF. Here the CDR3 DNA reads TGTGCCAGCAGCCCGGACAGGGGGCGTATTGAAAAACTGTTTTTT.

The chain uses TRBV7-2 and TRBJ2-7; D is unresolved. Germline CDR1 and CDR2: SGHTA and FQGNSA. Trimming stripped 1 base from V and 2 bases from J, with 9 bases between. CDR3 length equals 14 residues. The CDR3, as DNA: TGTGCCAGCAGCTTAGATCGCGGACCCTACGAGCAGTACTTC. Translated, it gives CASSLDRGPYEQYF.

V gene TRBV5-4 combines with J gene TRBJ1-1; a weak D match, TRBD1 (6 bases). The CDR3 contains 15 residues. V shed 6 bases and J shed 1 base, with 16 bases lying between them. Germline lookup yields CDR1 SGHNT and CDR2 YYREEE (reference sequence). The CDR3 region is CASITRGVGNTEAFF. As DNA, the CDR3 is TGTGCCAGCATCACAAGGGGGGTGGGGAACACTGAAGCTTTCTTT.

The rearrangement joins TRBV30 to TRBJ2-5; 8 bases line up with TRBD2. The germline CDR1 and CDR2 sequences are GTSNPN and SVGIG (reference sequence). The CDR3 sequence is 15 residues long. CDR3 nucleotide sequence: TGTGCGTCGAGCGGGGCGCGGGGGGACCAAGAGACCCAGTACTTC. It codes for CASSGARGDQETQYF.

This CDR3 is CASSETGPAYEQYF. The CDR3 bases are TGTGCCAGTAGTGAGACAGGGCCAGCCTACGAGCAGTACTTC. The chain recombines TRBV19 with TRBJ2-7, with 7 nucleotides matching TRBD1. The CDR3 spans 14 residues. The V gene's germline CDR1 is LNHDA and CDR2 SQIVND (reference sequence). J gave up 2 bases and V 5 bases, and 6 bases lay outside the gene matches.

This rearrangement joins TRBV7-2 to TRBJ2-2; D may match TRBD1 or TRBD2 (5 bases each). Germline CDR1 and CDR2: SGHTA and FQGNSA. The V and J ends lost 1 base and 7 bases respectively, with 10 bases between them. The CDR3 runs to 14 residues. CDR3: CASSLGRAGGELFF. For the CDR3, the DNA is TGTGCCAGCAGCTTAGGCAGGGCGGGCGGGGAGCTGTTTTTT.

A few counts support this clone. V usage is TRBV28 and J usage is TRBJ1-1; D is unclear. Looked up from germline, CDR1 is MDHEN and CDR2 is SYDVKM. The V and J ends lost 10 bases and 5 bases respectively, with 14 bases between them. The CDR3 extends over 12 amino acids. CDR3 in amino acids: CATRGFSTEAFF. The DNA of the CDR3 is TGTGCCACTCGGGGTTTTTCGACTGAAGCTTTCTTT.

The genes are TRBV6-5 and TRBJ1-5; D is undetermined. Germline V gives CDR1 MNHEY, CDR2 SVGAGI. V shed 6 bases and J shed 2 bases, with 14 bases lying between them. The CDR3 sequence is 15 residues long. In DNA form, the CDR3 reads TGTGCCAGCAGACATAACTTTGGGGGCAATCAGCCCCAGCATTTT. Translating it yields CASRHNFGGNQPQHF.

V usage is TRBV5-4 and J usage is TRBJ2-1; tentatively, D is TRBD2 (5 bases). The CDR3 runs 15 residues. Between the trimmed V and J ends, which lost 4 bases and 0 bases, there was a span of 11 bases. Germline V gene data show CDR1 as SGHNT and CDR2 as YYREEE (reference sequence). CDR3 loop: CASSADGGSYNEQFF. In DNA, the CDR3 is TGTGCCAGCAGCGCGGACGGAGGCTCCTACAATGAGCAGTTCTTC.

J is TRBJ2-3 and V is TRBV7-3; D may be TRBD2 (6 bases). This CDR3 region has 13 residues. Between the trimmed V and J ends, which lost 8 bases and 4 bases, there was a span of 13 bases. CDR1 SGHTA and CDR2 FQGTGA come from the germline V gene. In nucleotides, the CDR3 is TGTGCCAGCGGCGGCGGGGTCTCAGATACGCAGTATTTT. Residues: CASGGGVSDTQYF. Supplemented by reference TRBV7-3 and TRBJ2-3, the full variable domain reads GAGVSQTPSNKVTEKGKYVELRCDPISGHTALYWYRQSLGQGPEFLIYFQGTGAADDSGLPNDRFFAVRPEGSVSTLKIQRTERGDSAVYLCASGGGVSDTQYFGPGTRLTVL.

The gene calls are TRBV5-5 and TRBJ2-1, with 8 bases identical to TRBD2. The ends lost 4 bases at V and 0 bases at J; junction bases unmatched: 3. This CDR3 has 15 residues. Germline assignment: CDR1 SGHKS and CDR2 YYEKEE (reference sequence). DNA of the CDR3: TGTGCCAGCAGCCCCGGGACTAGCTCCTACAATGAGCAGTTCTTC. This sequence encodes CASSPGTSSYNEQFF. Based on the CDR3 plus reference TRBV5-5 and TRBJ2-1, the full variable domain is DAGVTQSPTHLIKTRGQQVTLRCSPISGHKSVSWYQQVLGQGPQFIFQYYEKEERGRGNFPDRFSARQFPNYSSELNVNALLLGDSALYLCASSPGTSSYNEQFFGPGTRLTVL.

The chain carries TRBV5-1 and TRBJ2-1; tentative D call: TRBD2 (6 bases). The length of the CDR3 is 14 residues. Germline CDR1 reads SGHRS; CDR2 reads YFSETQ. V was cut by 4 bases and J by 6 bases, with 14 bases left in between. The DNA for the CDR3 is TGCGCCAGCAGCCTAACAGGAGGGAGCAATGAGCAGTTCTTC. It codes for CASSLTGGSNEQFF.

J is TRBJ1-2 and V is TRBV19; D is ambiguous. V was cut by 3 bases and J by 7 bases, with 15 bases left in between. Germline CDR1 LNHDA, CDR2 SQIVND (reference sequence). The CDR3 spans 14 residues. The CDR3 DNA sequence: TGTGCCAGTAGTATCTCCCCGGACTCCCTTGGCTACACCTTC. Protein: CASSISPDSLGYTF.